These 15 T cell receptor beta chains originate from one sample sequenced in a study of regulatory dendritic cells for organ transplantation. TCRdb keeps only in-frame clones here, not all; method: immunoSEQ multiplex PCR. This table has some 29,000 clones, approximately 79% appearing once. The sequencing input was memory CD4+ T cells from blood. Documented subset: CD45RO+ memory T cells. The receptors originated from a human donor in good health.

The J gene is TRBJ1-1, the V gene TRBV14, with D uncertain. The CDR3 runs 14 residues. Germline-derived CDR1 and CDR2 are SGHDN and FVKESK. Trimming shortened V by 3 bases and J by 0 bases, and 8 bases separated the two germline ends. Written as DNA, the CDR3 is TGTGCCAGCAGCCATCCGGGGATGAACACTGAAGCTTTCTTT. Translated, it gives CASSHPGMNTEAFF.

J is TRBJ2-1 and V is TRBV7-2; 8 bases line up with TRBD1. The V segment lost 5 bases and the J segment 6 bases; nucleotides outside the gene matches: 3. This CDR3 is built from 13 residues. Germline loops: CDR1 SGHTA, CDR2 FQGNSA. The DNA of the CDR3 is TGTGCCAGCAGCCCGGACAGGGTCAATGAGCAGTTCTTC. It specifies CASSPDRVNEQFF.

Regarding this clone: An end of the junction does not agree with germline; a read error may underlie this. The chain couples TRBV20-1 to TRBJ2-7, with 8 bases fitting TRBD2. This CDR3 has 9 residues. Germline assignment: CDR1 DFQATT and CDR2 SNEGSKA (reference sequence). Here the CDR3 reads CSAPGLEPF. The CDR3 DNA is TGCAGTGCTCCGGGACTAGAACCTTTC.

The chain carries TRBV19 and TRBJ2-2; possibly TRBD1 or TRBD2 for D (6 bases each). Germline-derived CDR1 and CDR2 are LNHDA and SQIVND (reference sequence). With 4 bases removed from V and 7 bases from J, the gap between germline ends came to 19 bases. CDR3 length: 16 residues. Written as DNA, the CDR3 is TGTGCCAGTAGTACTGGGGGGCAGGTCCTCTTCGGGGAGCTGTTTTTT. It specifies CASSTGGQVLFGELFF.

The chain combines TRBV6-4 with TRBJ1-2; D is perhaps TRBD1 (5 bases). Germline CDR1 is MRHNA and CDR2 is SNTAGT. The CDR3 consists of 14 residues. Trimming cost V 6 bases and J 8 bases, with 19 bases left between them. CDR3: CASRQDPASGGYTF. The CDR3 DNA reads as TGTGCCAGCAGACAGGACCCAGCCTCGGGGGGCTACACCTTC.

This clone was observed a handful of times. The rearrangement links TRBV7-2 to TRBJ2-2; D unresolved. This CDR3 region has 14 residues. The germline V and J ends were trimmed by 4 bases and 2 bases, with 8 bases remaining between them. Looked up from germline, CDR1 is SGHTA and CDR2 is FQGNSA. The CDR3 region is CASSSTVNTGELFF. The CDR3 coding sequence is TGTGCCAGCAGCTCGACCGTTAACACCGGGGAGCTGTTTTTT.

J is TRBJ2-3 and V is TRBV9; D is uncertain. There are 15 residues in the CDR3. Trimming took 4 bases from V and 4 from J, leaving 16 bases between them. The germline V gene has CDR1 SGDLS and CDR2 YYNGEE. CDR3 region: CASSTYPSGSDTQYF. In DNA form, the CDR3 reads TGTGCCAGCAGCACCTACCCGTCAGGATCAGATACGCAGTATTTT. Full variable domain (missing parts from reference TRBV9 and TRBJ2-3): DSGVTQTPKHLITATGQRVTLRCSPRSGDLSVYWYQQSLDQGLQFLIQYYNGEERAKGNILERFSAQQFPDLHSELNLSSLELGDSALYFCASSTYPSGSDTQYFGPGTRLTVL.

This rearrangement joins TRBV5-5 to TRBJ2-7; D might be TRBD1 (6 bases). Germline V gives CDR1 SGHKS, CDR2 YYEKEE (reference sequence). Deletions cut 0 bases from V and 3 bases from J, with 7 bases between. This CDR3 is built from 13 residues. The CDR3 bases are TGTGCCAGCAGCTTGGCCAGGGGCTACGAGCAGTACTTC. It encodes CASSLARGYEQYF.

The V gene is TRBV10-2, the J gene TRBJ2-3, with 8 bases that match TRBD2. CDR3 size: 13 residues. Germline V gene sequence: CDR1 WSHSY, CDR2 SAAADI. V shed 8 bases, J shed 6 bases, and the junction held 7 bases outside the gene matches. As DNA, the CDR3 is TGCGCCAGCGCCGGGAGGGGCGGGGATACGCAGTATTTT. Amino acids: CASAGRGGDTQYF.

V and J are TRBV28 and TRBJ2-7, with 7 bases fitting TRBD2. CDR1 is MDHEN, CDR2 SYDVKM, per germline. The ends lost 6 bases at V and 6 bases at J; junction bases unmatched: 11. The CDR3 consists of 14 residues. CDR3 DNA: TGTGCCAGCAGATGGGGAGGGTTCGGATCCGAGCAGTACTTC. Amino acids: CASRWGGFGSEQYF. Filled out from reference TRBV28 and TRBJ2-7, the complete variable domain reads DVKVTQSSRYLVKRTGEKVFLECVQDMDHENMFWYRQDPGLGLRLIYFSYDVKMKEKGDIPEGYSVSREKKERFSLILESASTNQTSMYLCASRWGGFGSEQYFGPGTRLTVT.

Only one count was recorded for this clone. J is TRBJ1-4 and V is TRBV18; 9 bases match TRBD1. V was pared by 3 bases and J by 13 bases, with 6 bases of the junction left unmatched. Germline V gene sequence: CDR1 KGHSH, CDR2 LQKENI. There are 13 residues in the CDR3. The CDR3 DNA follows: TGTGCCAGCTCACCCGGGACAGGGAACGGACTGTTTTTT. This codes for CASSPGTGNGLFF.

This clone has a handful of counts. This chain connects TRBV4-2 to TRBJ1-1; weak D call: TRBD1 (5 bases). CDR3 length: 16 amino acids. Trimming stripped 1 base from V and 4 bases from J, with 16 bases between. CDR1 and CDR2 (germline): LGHNA, YNFKEQ. The DNA for the CDR3 is TGTGCCAGCAGCCAAGTCCAGGGTGAATTAGGCACTGAAGCTTTCTTT. This translates into CASSQVQGELGTEAFF.

The rearrangement uses TRBV5-4 and TRBJ1-4, with no clear D. The germline V gene encodes CDR1 SGHNT and CDR2 YYREEE (reference sequence). The V gene lost 0 bases and the J gene lost 3 bases, with 6 bases spanning the gap. CDR3 length: 14 amino acids. CDR3 amino acids: CASSLGGSNEKLFF. The CDR3 DNA reads TGTGCCAGCAGCTTGGGTGGCTCTAATGAAAAACTGTTTTTT.

This chain links TRBV18 with TRBJ1-1, with D unclear. The CDR3 is 13 amino acids. Germline CDR1 is KGHSH and CDR2 is LQKENI. Between the trimmed V and J ends, which lost 1 base and 3 bases, there was a span of 6 bases. This CDR3 reads CASSPLKDTEAFF. The CDR3 bases are TGTGCCAGCTCACCACTCAAGGACACTGAAGCTTTCTTT. The whole variable domain, remainder taken from reference TRBV18 and TRBJ1-1, is NAGVMQNPRHLVRRRGQEARLRCSPMKGHSHVYWYRQLPEEGLKFMVYLQKENIIDESGMPKERFSAEFPKEGPSILRIQQVVRGDSAAYFCASSPLKDTEAFFGQGTRLTVV.

This chain uses TRBV5-1 with TRBJ2-7; 10 nucleotides line up with TRBD1. V shed 6 bases, J shed 9 bases, and the junction held 12 bases outside the gene matches. Germline CDR1 reads SGHRS; CDR2 reads YFSETQ. The CDR3 totals 14 residues. The CDR3 reads CASTTGTGEEVQYF. In nucleotides, the CDR3 is TGCGCCAGCACAACCGGGACAGGGGAAGAAGTGCAGTACTTC.